This T cell receptor (beta chain) comes out of a study of T cells in Graves' hyperthyroidism and ophthalmopathy. General study findings and limits: Ophthalmopathy could be told apart from stable hyperthyroidism with a 13 V-J model.

This clonotype was recorded at least ten times. Its antigen is unknown. V gave up 5 bases and J gave up 1 base, with 23 bases separating them. Looked up from germline, CDR1 is MDHEN and CDR2 is SYDVKM. CDR3 length: 18 amino acids. Amplification yielded TCR beta CDR3 regions, with RNA transcripts as the source. Researchers ran a first-round RT-PCR on the TCR CDR3 using the HTBI primer set. In TCRdb, the multiplex PCR reads were re-called with MiXCR into one record per CDR3 protein. The sample yields about 640,000 distinct CDR3 sequences, 20% seen once. The genes are TRBV28 and TRBJ2-5; D may correspond to TRBD1 or TRBD2 (5 bases each). The sequence came from a man aged 30 to 45 with Graves' ophthalmopathy. The source material was blood. CDR3 DNA: TGTGCCAGCAGTCCAACCCCCGGGACCTATGCCGCCCAAGAGACCCAGTACTTC. Its translation is CASSPTPGTYAAQETQYF.